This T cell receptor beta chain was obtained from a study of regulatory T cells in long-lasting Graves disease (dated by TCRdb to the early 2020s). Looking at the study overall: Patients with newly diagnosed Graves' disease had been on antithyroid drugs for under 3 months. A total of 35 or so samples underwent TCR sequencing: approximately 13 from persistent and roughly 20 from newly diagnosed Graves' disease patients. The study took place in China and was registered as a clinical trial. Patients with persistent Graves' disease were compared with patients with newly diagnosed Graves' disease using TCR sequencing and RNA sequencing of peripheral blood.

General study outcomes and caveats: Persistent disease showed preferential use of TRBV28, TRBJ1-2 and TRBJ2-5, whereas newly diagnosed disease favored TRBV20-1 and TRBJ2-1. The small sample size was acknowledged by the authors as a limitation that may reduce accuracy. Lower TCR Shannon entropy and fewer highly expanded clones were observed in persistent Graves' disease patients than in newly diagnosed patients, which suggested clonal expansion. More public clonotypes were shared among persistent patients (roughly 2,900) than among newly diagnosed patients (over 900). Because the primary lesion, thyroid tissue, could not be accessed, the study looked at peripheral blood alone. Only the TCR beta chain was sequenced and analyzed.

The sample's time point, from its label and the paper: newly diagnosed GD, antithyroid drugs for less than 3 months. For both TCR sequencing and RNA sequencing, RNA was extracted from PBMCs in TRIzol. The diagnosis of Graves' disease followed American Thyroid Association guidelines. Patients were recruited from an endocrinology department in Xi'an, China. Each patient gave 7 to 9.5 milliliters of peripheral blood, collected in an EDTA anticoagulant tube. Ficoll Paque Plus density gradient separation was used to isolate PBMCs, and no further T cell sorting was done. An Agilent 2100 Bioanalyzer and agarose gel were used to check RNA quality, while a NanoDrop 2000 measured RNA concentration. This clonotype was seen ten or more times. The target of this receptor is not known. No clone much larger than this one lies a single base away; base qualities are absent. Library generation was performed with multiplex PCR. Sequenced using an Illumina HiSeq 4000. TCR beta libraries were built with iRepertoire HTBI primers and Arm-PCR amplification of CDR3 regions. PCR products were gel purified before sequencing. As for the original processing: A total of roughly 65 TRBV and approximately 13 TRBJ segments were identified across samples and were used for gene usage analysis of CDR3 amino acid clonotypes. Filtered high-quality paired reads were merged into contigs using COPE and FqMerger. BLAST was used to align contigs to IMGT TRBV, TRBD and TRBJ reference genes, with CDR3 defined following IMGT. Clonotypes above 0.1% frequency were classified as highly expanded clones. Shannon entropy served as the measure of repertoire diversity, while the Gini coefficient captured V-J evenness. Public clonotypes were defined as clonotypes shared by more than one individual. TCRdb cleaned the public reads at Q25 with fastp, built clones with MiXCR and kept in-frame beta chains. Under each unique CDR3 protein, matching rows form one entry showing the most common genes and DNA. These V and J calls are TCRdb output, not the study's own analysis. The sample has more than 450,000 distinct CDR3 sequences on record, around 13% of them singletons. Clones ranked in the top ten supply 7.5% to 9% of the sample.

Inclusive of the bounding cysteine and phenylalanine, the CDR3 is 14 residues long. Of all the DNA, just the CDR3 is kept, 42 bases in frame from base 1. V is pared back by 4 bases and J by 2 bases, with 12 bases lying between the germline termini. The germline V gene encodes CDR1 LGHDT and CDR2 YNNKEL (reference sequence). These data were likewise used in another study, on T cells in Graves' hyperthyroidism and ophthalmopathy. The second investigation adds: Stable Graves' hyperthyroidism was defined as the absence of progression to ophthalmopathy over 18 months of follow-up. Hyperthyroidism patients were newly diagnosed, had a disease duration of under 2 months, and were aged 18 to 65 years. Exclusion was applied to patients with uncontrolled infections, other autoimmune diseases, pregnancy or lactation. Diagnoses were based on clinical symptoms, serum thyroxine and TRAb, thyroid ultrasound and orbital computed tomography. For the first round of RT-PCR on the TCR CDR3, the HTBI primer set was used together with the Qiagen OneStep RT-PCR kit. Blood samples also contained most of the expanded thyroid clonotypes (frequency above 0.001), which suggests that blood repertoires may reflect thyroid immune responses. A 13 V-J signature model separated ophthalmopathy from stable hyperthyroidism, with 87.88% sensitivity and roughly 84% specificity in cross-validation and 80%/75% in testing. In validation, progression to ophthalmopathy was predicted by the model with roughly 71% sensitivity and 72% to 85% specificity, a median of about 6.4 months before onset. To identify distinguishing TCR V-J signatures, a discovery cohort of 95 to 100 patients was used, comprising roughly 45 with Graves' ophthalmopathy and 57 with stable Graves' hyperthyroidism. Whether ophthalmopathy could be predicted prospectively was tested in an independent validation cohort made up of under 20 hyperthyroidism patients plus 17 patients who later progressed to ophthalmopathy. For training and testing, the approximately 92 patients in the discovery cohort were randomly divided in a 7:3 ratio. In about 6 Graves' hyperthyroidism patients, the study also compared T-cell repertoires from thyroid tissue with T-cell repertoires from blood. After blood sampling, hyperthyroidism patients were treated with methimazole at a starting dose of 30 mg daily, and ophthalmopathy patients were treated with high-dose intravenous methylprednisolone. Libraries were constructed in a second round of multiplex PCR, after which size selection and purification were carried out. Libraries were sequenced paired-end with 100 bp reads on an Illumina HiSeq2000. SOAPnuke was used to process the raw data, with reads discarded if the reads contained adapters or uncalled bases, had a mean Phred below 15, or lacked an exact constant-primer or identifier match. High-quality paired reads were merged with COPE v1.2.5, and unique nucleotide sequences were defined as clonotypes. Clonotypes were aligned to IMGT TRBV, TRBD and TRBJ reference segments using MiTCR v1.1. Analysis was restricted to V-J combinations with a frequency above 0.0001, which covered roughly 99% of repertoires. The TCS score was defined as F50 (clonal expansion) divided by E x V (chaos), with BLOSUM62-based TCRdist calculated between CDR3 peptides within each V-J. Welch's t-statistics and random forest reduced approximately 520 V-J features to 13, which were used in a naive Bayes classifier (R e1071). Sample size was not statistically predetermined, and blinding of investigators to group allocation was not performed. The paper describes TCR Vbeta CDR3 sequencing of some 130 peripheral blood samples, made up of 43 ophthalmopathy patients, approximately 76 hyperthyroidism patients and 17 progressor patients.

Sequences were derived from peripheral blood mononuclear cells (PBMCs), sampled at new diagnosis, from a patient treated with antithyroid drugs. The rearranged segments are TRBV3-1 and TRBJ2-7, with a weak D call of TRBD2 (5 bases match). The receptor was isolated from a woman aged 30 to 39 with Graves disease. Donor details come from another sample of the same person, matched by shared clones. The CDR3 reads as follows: CASSLDSETYEQYF. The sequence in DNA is TGTGCCAGCAGCCTCGATAGCGAGACCTACGAGCAGTACTTC.